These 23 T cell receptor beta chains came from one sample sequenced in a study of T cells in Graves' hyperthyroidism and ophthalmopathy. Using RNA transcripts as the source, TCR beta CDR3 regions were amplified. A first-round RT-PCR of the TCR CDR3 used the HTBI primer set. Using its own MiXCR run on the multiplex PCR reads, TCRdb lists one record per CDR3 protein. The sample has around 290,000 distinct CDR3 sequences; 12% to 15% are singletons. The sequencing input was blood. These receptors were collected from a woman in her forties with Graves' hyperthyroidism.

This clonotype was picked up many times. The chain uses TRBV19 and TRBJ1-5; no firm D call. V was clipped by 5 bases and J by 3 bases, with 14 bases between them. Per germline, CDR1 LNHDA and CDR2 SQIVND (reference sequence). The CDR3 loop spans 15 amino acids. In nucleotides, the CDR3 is TGTGCCAGTAGTCTGACACGCCCGTACAATCAGCCCCAGCATTTT. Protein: CASSLTRPYNQPQHF. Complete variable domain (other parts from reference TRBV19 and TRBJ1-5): DGGITQSPKYLFRKEGQNVTLSCEQNLNHDAMYWYRQDPGQGLRLIYYSQIVNDFQKGDIAEGYSVSREKKESFPLTVTSAQKNPTAFYLCASSLTRPYNQPQHFGDGTRLSIL.

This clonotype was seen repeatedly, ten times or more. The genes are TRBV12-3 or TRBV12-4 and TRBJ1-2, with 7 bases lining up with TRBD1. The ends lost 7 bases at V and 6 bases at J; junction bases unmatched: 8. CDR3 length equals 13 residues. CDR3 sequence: CASTNTGDDGYTF. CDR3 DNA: TGTGCCAGCACTAACACAGGGGACGATGGCTACACCTTC.

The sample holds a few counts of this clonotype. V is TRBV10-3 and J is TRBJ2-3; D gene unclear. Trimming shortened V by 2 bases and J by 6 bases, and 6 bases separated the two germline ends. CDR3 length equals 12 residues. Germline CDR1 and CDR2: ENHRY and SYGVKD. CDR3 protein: CAISEVRDTQYF. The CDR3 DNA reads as TGTGCCATCAGTGAGGTACGGGATACGCAGTATTTT.

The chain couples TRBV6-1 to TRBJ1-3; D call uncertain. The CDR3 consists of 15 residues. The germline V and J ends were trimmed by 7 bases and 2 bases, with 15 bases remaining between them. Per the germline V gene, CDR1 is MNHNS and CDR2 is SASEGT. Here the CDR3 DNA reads TGTGCCAGCACCGGAGTGGCAACGGCTGGAAACACCATATATTTT. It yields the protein CASTGVATAGNTIYF.

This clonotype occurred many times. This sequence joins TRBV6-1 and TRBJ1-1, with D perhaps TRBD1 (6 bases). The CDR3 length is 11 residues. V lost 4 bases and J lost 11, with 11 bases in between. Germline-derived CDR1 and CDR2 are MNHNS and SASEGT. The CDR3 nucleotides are TGTGCCAGCAGTGGGGGGCGCGGTGCTTTCTTT. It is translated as CASSGGRGAFF.

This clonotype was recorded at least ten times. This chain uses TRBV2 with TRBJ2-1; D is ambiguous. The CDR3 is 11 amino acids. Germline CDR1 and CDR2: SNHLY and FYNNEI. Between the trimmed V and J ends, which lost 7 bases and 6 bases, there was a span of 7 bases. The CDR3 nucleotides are TGTGCCAGCAAAGACGTCAATGAGCAGTTCTTC. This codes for CASKDVNEQFF.

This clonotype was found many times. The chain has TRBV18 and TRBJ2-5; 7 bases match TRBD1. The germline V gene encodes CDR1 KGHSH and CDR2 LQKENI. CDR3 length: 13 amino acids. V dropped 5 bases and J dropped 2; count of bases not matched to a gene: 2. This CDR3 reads CASSGDRQETQYF. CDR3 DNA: TGTGCCAGCTCAGGGGACAGACAAGAGACCCAGTACTTC.

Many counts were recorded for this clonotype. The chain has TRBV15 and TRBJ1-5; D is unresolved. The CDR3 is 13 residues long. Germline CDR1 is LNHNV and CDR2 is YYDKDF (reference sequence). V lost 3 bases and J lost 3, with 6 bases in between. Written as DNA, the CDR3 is TGTGCCACCAGCAGGATGAACAATCAGCCCCAGCATTTT. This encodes CATSRMNNQPQHF.

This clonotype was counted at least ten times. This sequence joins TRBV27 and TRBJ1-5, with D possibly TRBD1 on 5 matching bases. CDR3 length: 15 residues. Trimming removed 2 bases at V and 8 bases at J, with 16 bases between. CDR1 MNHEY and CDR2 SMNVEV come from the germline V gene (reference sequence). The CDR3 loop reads CASSLRVGEGKPQHF. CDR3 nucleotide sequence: TGTGCCAGCAGTTTACGGGTAGGGGAAGGCAAGCCCCAGCATTTT.

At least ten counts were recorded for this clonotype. The chain's CDR3 is CASRGGWQETQYF. The CDR3 DNA reads TGTGCCAGCAGGGGAGGTTGGCAAGAGACCCAGTACTTC. The chain couples TRBV12-3 or TRBV12-4 to TRBJ2-5, with a weak D call TRBD2 (6 bases). The CDR3 is 13 amino acids. Trimming removed 6 bases from V and 2 bases from J, with 10 bases in between.

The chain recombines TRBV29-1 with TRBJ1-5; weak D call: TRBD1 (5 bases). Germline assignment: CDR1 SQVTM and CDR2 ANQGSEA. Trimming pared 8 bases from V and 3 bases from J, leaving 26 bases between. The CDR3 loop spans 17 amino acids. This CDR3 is CSPRLMGLPYYNQPQHF. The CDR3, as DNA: TGCAGCCCCCGACTTATGGGGCTTCCTTACTACAATCAGCCCCAGCATTTT. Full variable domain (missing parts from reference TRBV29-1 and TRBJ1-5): SAVISQKPSRDICQRGTSLTIQCQVDSQVTMMFWYRQQPGQSLTLIATANQGSEATYESGFVIDKFPISRPNLTFSTLTVSNMSPEDSSIYLCSPRLMGLPYYNQPQHFGDGTRLSIL.

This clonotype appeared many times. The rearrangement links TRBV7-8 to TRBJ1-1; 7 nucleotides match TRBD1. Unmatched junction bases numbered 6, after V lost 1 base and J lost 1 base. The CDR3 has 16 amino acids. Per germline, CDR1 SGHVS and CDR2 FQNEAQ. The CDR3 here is CASSLDRGRWNTEAFF. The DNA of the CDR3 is TGTGCCAGCAGCTTAGACAGGGGAAGGTGGAACACTGAAGCTTTCTTT.

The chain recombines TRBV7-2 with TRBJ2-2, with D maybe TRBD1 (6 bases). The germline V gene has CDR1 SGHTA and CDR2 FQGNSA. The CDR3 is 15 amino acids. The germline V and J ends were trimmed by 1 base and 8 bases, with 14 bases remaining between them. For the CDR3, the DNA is TGTGCCAGCAGCTTAGAGGCCACAGGGATGGGGGAGCTGTTTTTT. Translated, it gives CASSLEATGMGELFF.

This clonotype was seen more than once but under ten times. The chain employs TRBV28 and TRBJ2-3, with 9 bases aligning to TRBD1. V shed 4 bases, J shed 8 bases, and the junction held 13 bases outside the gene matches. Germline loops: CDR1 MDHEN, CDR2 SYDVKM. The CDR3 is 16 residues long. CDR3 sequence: CASSSEGQGPPSTQYF. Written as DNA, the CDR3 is TGTGCCAGCAGTTCCGAGGGACAGGGTCCTCCAAGTACGCAGTATTTT.

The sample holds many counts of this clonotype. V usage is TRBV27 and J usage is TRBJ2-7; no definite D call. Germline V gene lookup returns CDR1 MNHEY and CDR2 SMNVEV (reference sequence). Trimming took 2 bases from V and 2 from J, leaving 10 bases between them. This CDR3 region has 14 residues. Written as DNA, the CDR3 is TGTGCCAGCAGTTTACAGTTAGGCGCCTACGAGCAGTACTTC. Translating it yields CASSLQLGAYEQYF.

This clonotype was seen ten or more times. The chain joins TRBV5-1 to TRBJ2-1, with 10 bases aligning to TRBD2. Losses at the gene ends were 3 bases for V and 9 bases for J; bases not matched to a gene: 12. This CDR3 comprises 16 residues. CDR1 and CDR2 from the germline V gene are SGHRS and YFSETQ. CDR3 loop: CASSWAGSGRAGEQFF. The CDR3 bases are TGCGCCAGCAGCTGGGCGGGAAGCGGGAGGGCGGGTGAGCAGTTCTTC.

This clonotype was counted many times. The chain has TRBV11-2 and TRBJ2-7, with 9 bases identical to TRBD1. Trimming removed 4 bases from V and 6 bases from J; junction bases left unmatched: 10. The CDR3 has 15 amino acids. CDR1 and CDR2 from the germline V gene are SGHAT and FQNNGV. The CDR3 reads CASSWPGTGFLEQYF. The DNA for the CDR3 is TGTGCCAGCAGCTGGCCCGGGACAGGGTTTCTCGAGCAGTACTTC.

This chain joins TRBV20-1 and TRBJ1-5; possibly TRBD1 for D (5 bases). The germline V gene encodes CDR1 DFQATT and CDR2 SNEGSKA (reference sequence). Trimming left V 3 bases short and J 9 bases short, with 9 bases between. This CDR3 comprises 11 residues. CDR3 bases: TGCAGTGCTAGGGGCCAGGGGCCCCAGCATTTT. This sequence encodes CSARGQGPQHF.

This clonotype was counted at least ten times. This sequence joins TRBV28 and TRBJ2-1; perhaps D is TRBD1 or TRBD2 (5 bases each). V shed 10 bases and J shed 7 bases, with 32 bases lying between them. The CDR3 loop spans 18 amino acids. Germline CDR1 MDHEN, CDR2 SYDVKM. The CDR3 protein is CATHSLTHGAVFTNEQFF. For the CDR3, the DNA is TGTGCCACCCATTCTTTGACGCACGGGGCGGTATTCACGAATGAGCAGTTCTTC.

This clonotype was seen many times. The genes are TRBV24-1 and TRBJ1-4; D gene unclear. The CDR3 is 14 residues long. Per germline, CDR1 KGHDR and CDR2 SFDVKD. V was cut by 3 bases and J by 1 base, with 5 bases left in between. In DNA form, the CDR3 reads TGTGCCACCAGTGATAAGGGAACTAATGAAAAACTGTTTTTT. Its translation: CATSDKGTNEKLFF.

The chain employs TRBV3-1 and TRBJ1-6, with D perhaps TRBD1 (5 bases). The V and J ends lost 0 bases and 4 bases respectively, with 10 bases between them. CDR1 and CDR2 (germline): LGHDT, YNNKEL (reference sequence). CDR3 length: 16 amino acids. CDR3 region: CASSQDGGTYNSPLHF. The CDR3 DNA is TGTGCCAGCAGCCAAGATGGCGGGACTTATAATTCACCCCTCCACTTT.

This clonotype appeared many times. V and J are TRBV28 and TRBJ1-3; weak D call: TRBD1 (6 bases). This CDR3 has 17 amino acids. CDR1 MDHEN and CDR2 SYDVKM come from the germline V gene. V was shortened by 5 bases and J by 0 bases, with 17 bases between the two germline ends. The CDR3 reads CASSPLWTDTSGNTIYF. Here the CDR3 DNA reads TGTGCCAGCAGTCCCCTTTGGACAGATACCTCTGGAAACACCATATATTTT.

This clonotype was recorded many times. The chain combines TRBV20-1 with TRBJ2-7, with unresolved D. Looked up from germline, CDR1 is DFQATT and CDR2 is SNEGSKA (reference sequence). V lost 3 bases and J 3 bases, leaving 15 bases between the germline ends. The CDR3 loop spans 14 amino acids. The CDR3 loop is CSASPRTSVYEQYF. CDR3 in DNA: TGCAGTGCTAGCCCCCGGACCTCGGTCTACGAGCAGTACTTC.